A single sample gave rise to the 2 T cell receptor beta chains below, sequenced in a study of blood T cell repertoires in COVID-19. TCRdb keeps only in-frame clones here, not all; method: immunoSEQ multiplex PCR. This sample has approximately 440,000 clones; about 90% occur once, and the top ten carry 0.7%. The sample taken for sequencing was PBMCs or T cells enriched from blood (not recorded which). Receptors originate from a woman in her late teens or twenties who had recovered from COVID-19.

The chain uses TRBV12-5 and TRBJ1-5; D remains unclear. Germline V gene sequence: CDR1 LGHNT, CDR2 FRNRAP. Trimming pared 0 bases from V and 7 bases from J, leaving 13 bases between. The CDR3 runs 15 residues. The CDR3 DNA sequence: TGTGCTAGTGGTTTGGTAGGTGAGGGCGAACAGCCCCAGCATTTT. Translating it yields CASGLVGEGEQPQHF.

The genes are TRBV5-1 and TRBJ2-2; D is unresolved. This CDR3 contains 14 residues. CDR1 is SGHRS and CDR2 is YFSETQ in the germline V gene. Trimming pared 3 bases from V and 4 bases from J, leaving 10 bases between. The DNA for the CDR3 is TGCGCCAGCAGCTCAAACAGAGCCACCGGGGAGCTGTTTTTT. This encodes CASSSNRATGELFF.